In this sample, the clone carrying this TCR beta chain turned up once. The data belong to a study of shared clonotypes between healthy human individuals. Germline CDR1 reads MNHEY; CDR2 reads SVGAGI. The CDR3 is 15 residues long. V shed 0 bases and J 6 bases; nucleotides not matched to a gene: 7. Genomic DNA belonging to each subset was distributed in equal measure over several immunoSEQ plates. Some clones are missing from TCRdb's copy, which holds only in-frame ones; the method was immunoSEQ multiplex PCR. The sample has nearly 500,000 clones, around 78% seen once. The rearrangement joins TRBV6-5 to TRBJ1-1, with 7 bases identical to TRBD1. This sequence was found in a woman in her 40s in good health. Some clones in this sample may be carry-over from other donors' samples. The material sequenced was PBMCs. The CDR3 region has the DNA TGTGCCAGCAGTTACTCGGGGAGGGGGCTACCTGAAGCTTTCTTT. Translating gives CASSYSGRGLPEAFF.